Below, 27 T cell receptor beta chains from the same sample are listed, as sequenced in a study of vaccination effects on CD4 cells after COVID-19. Antigen specificity for these receptors is unknown. Once cultured for roughly 10 days, the cells underwent separation to obtain CD4+ T cells. Profiling relied on immunoSEQ multiplex PCR, and the TCRdb table lists in-frame clones only, not all of them. The sample consists of approximately 46,000 clones, 74% of them appearing once. The input for sequencing was CD4+ T cells from PBMCs cultured without peptide, taken before COVID-19 vaccination. The receptors were gathered from a human donor who had a prior SARS-CoV-2 infection.

The J gene is TRBJ1-1, the V gene TRBV18; no firm D call. There are 15 residues in the CDR3. CDR1 and CDR2 from the germline V gene are KGHSH and LQKENI. V was clipped by 1 base and J by 2 bases, with 11 bases between them. The CDR3 loop reads CASSPQVGGNTEAFF. For the CDR3, the DNA is TGTGCCAGCTCACCACAGGTGGGAGGTAACACTGAAGCTTTCTTT.

The CDR3 DNA reads TGTGCCACCAGCAGAGGAGGGGTGACAGCGGCTCAGCCCCAGCATTTT. Translating it yields CATSRGGVTAAQPQHF. V usage is TRBV15 and J usage is TRBJ1-5; D may be TRBD1 (5 bases). Germline V gene sequence: CDR1 LNHNV, CDR2 YYDKDF (reference sequence). The length of the CDR3 is 16 residues. V lost 1 base to trimming and J lost 6 bases, with 16 bases between them. The full variable domain, completed using reference TRBV15 and TRBJ1-5, is DAMVIQNPRYQVTQFGKPVTLSCSQTLNHNVMYWYQQKSSQAPKLLFHYYDKDFNNEADTPDNFQSRRPNTSFCFLDIRSPGLGDTAMYLCATSRGGVTAAQPQHFGDGTRLSIL.

This rearrangement joins TRBV5-1 to TRBJ1-1; D perhaps matches TRBD1 (5 bases). The ends were cut back, 0 bases at V and 5 bases at J, with 11 bases in the middle. The CDR3 is made up of 14 amino acids. The germline V gene encodes CDR1 SGHRS and CDR2 YFSETQ. The CDR3 loop is CASSLAGVETEAFF. CDR3 DNA sequence: TGCGCCAGCAGCTTGGCGGGGGTCGAGACTGAAGCTTTCTTT.

The gene calls are TRBV5-4 and TRBJ1-1; D not certain. V was clipped by 0 bases and J by 2 bases, with 5 bases between them. The CDR3 is made up of 13 amino acids. The germline V gene has CDR1 SGHNT and CDR2 YYREEE (reference sequence). This CDR3 is CASSLALNTEAFF. CDR3 DNA: TGTGCCAGCAGCTTGGCCCTAAACACTGAAGCTTTCTTT.

The J gene is TRBJ1-2, the V gene TRBV4-2, with TRBD1 matching over 9 bases. Germline trimming cut 2 bases from V and 8 bases from J; bases unmatched to any gene: 15. Germline V gene lookup returns CDR1 LGHNA and CDR2 YNFKEQ. This CDR3 comprises 17 residues. The CDR3 region has the DNA TGTGCCAGCAGCCAACTGGGGTCCGGACAGGGGATGCGGGGCTACACCTTC. Translating it yields CASSQLGSGQGMRGYTF.

This chain links TRBV6-2 or TRBV6-3 with TRBJ2-7, with TRBD1 as a possible D gene (5 bases). The V end was cut by 2 bases, the J end by 3 bases, with 8 bases between. The CDR3 loop spans 13 amino acids. Germline V gene lookup returns CDR1 MNHEY and CDR2 SVGEGT. The CDR3 bases are TGTGCCAGCAGTTACGGGGCATACTACGAGCAGTACTTC. Translation: CASSYGAYYEQYF.

This rearrangement joins TRBV20-1 to TRBJ1-1; D unclear. The CDR3 consists of 11 residues. Germline lookup yields CDR1 DFQATT and CDR2 SNEGSKA (reference sequence). Trimming removed 3 bases at V and 8 bases at J, with 10 bases between. CDR3 protein: CSARGRGEAFF. The CDR3, as DNA: TGCAGTGCTAGGGGCCGAGGGGAAGCTTTCTTT.

The V gene is TRBV5-1, the J gene TRBJ2-3; 7 nucleotides match TRBD1. This CDR3 spans 16 amino acids. Unmatched junction bases numbered 8, after V lost 1 base and J lost 3 bases. Looked up from germline, CDR1 is SGHRS and CDR2 is YFSETQ. The CDR3 loop reads CASSLSAGGFTDTQYF. The CDR3 nucleotides are TGCGCCAGCAGCTTGTCCGCAGGGGGTTTTACAGATACGCAGTATTTT.

The chain uses TRBV7-9 and TRBJ2-7; a weak D match, TRBD1 (5 bases). In germline, CDR1 is SEHNR, CDR2 FQNEAQ (reference sequence). V lost 5 bases and J lost 1, with 12 bases in between. The CDR3 contains 14 residues. The CDR3 DNA reads as TGTGCCAGCAGCACTCGACAGAAGTCCTACGAGCAGTACTTC. Its translation: CASSTRQKSYEQYF.

This clone was recorded only once. The junction departs from germline at one end; a sequencing error may be responsible. This chain uses TRBV28 with TRBJ2-7, with D tentatively TRBD2 (6 bases). The CDR3 loop spans 11 amino acids. Germline V lookup: CDR1 MDHEN, CDR2 SYDVKM. The DNA of the CDR3 is TGTGCCAGCAGTTCCCTAGCCGGGAGTGACTTC. It specifies CASSSLAGSDF.

This clone was recorded a few times. In DNA, the CDR3 is TGTGCCAGTACGTGGGGGCCCGGAAACACCATATATTTT. This sequence encodes CASTWGPGNTIYF. J is TRBJ1-3 and V is TRBV19; D is possibly TRBD1 (6 bases). The CDR3 runs to 13 residues. The V end lost 7 bases, the J end lost 4 bases, and 11 bases lay between the germline ends. Germline loops: CDR1 LNHDA, CDR2 SQIVND (reference sequence).

The chain carries TRBV27 and TRBJ2-3, with 10 bases identical to TRBD1. Trimming at V came to 4 bases and at J to 4 bases, leaving 11 bases not matched to a gene. The CDR3 is 17 residues long. From germline, CDR1 is MNHEY and CDR2 SMNVEV (reference sequence). The CDR3 DNA reads as TGTGCCAGCAGTTCCCTATCTACCGGGACAGGGGCAGATACGCAGTATTTT. This translates into CASSSLSTGTGADTQYF.

The CDR3 DNA reads as TGTGCCAGCAGCGACAGACTAGCGGGGCGAGATACGCAGTATTTT. It translates to CASSDRLAGRDTQYF. The chain links TRBV9 to TRBJ2-3, with 11 bases identical to TRBD2. Germline V gives CDR1 SGDLS, CDR2 YYNGEE. The CDR3 contains 15 residues. The ends lost 3 bases at V and 5 bases at J; junction bases unmatched: 5.

This chain connects TRBV7-3 to TRBJ1-2; D is ambiguous. CDR1 SGHTA and CDR2 FQGTGA come from the germline V gene. V lost 5 bases and J lost 3, with 16 bases in between. The CDR3 spans 15 residues. DNA for the CDR3: TGTGCCAGCAGCGGATGGGCCCAGAGCGACTATGGCTACACCTTC. Translated: CASSGWAQSDYGYTF.

The CDR3 reads CAISESVDPSTDTQYF. In DNA form, the CDR3 reads TGTGCCATCAGTGAGTCCGTGGATCCTAGCACAGATACGCAGTATTTT. V is TRBV10-3 and J is TRBJ2-3; D is unresolved. V lost 0 bases and J lost 0, with 10 bases in between. This CDR3 spans 16 amino acids. CDR1 is ENHRY, CDR2 SYGVKD, per germline.

The chain employs TRBV30 and TRBJ1-3, with no clear D. This CDR3 spans 16 amino acids. CDR1 is GTSNPN and CDR2 is SVGIG in the germline V gene (reference sequence). Trimming took 2 bases from V and 2 from J, leaving 16 bases between them. CDR3 bases: TGTGCCTGGAGTAATTTTAGGGTTAAAACTGGAAACACCATATATTTT. It specifies CAWSNFRVKTGNTIYF.

This clone was found once. The V and J genes are TRBV5-6 and TRBJ1-4; D may be TRBD1 (6 bases). V lost 3 bases and J lost 2, with 11 bases in between. CDR3 length: 15 residues. The germline V gene has CDR1 SGHDT and CDR2 YYEEEE. CDR3 nucleotide sequence: TGTGCCAGCAGCTCGACAGGAGGCACTAATGAAAAACTGTTTTTT. Amino acids: CASSSTGGTNEKLFF. Variable domain in full (rest from reference TRBV5-6 and TRBJ1-4): DAGVTQSPTHLIKTRGQQVTLRCSPKSGHDTVSWYQQALGQGPQFIFQYYEEEERQRGNFPDRFSGHQFPNYSSELNVNALLLGDSALYLCASSSTGGTNEKLFFGSGTQLSVL.

J is TRBJ2-2 and V is TRBV10-1, with 9 positions matching TRBD2. CDR3 length: 21 amino acids. The V gene's germline CDR1 is WNHNN and CDR2 SYGVQD (reference sequence). The V gene end was trimmed by 3 bases and the J gene end by 4 bases; junction bases not matched to a gene: 21. The CDR3 DNA reads TGCGCCAGCAGTGAACGAGGGTATCTGACGCGGCGGGAGGGTGTCACCGGGGAGCTGTTTTTT. This sequence encodes CASSERGYLTRREGVTGELFF.

J is TRBJ2-2 and V is TRBV5-1; 10 bases fit TRBD1. Losses at the gene ends were 0 bases for V and 0 bases for J; bases not matched to a gene: 5. Germline CDR1 is SGHRS and CDR2 is YFSETQ. The CDR3 spans 18 residues. In DNA, the CDR3 is TGCGCCAGCAGCTTGGGACAGGGGGCCCGGTCGAACACCGGGGAGCTGTTTTTT. Protein product: CASSLGQGARSNTGELFF.

The chain has TRBV4-3 and TRBJ2-7; TRBD1 agrees at 11 bases. The CDR3 covers 17 residues. V shed 2 bases, J shed 0 bases, and the junction held 6 bases outside the gene matches. Per the germline V gene, CDR1 is LGHNA and CDR2 is YSLEER. Written as DNA, the CDR3 is TGCGCCAGCAGCCAAACAGCGGGACAGGGGGTCTCCTACGAGCAGTACTTC. It translates to CASSQTAGQGVSYEQYF.

The gene calls are TRBV9 and TRBJ1-1, with 9 bases that match TRBD1. Germline V gene data show CDR1 as SGDLS and CDR2 as YYNGEE. The CDR3 sequence is 13 residues long. Trimming removed 10 bases from V and 1 base from J; junction bases left unmatched: 5. CDR3 sequence: CASGQGWNTEAFF. DNA of the CDR3: TGTGCCTCGGGACAGGGATGGAACACTGAAGCTTTCTTT.

The V gene is TRBV24-1, the J gene TRBJ2-5, with TRBD2 matching over 11 bases. The CDR3 consists of 17 residues. The germline CDR1 and CDR2 sequences are KGHDR and SFDVKD. V gave up 3 bases and J gave up 2 bases; unmatched junction bases: 7. In DNA, the CDR3 is TGTGCCACCAGTGATCCCGGACTAGCGGGCGCTCAAGAGACCCAGTACTTC. It yields the protein CATSDPGLAGAQETQYF.

The rearrangement uses TRBV7-9 and TRBJ2-3; unclear D gene. CDR1 is SEHNR and CDR2 is FQNEAQ in the germline V gene (reference sequence). V lost 5 bases and J lost 4, with 10 bases in between. The CDR3 extends over 13 amino acids. CDR3 sequence reads: CASSPIVADTQYF. CDR3 DNA: TGTGCCAGCAGCCCTATTGTTGCAGATACGCAGTATTTT.

The chain links TRBV18 to TRBJ1-5; 7 bases agree with TRBD1. Germline V gene lookup returns CDR1 KGHSH and CDR2 LQKENI. V was pared by 5 bases and J by 1 base, with 11 bases of the junction left unmatched. The CDR3 spans 17 residues. CDR3 sequence reads: CASSYSPGQKSNQPQHF. CDR3 coding DNA: TGTGCCAGCTCATATTCGCCGGGACAGAAAAGCAATCAGCCCCAGCATTTT. Filled out from reference TRBV18 and TRBJ1-5, the complete variable domain reads NAGVMQNPRHLVRRRGQEARLRCSPMKGHSHVYWYRQLPEEGLKFMVYLQKENIIDESGMPKERFSAEFPKEGPSILRIQQVVRGDSAAYFCASSYSPGQKSNQPQHFGDGTRLSIL.

This clone was counted between two and nine times. The rearrangement uses TRBV18 and TRBJ1-2; TRBD1 aligns across 7 bases. Germline assignment: CDR1 KGHSH and CDR2 LQKENI. This CDR3 has 17 amino acids. V shed 0 bases and J 6 bases; nucleotides not matched to a gene: 13. The CDR3 nucleotides are TGTGCCAGCTCACCACCAAATAAAAGACAGGGAGGGAATGGCTACACCTTC. Residues: CASSPPNKRQGGNGYTF.

The gene calls are TRBV12-3 or TRBV12-4 and TRBJ2-7; no definite D call. The V end lost 7 bases, the J end lost 3 bases, and 13 bases lay between the germline ends. This CDR3 has 13 residues. The CDR3: CASTGSPFYEQYF. CDR3 bases: TGTGCCAGCACCGGTTCCCCATTCTACGAGCAGTACTTC.

The chain carries TRBV18 and TRBJ2-7; 14 bases are shared with TRBD2. Germline-derived CDR1 and CDR2 are KGHSH and LQKENI. J lost 6 bases, V lost 3 bases, and 4 bases had no gene match. This CDR3 has 15 residues. The CDR3 sequence: CASSPGLAGDGEQYF. CDR3 DNA: TGTGCCAGCTCACCGGGACTAGCGGGAGACGGCGAGCAGTACTTC.